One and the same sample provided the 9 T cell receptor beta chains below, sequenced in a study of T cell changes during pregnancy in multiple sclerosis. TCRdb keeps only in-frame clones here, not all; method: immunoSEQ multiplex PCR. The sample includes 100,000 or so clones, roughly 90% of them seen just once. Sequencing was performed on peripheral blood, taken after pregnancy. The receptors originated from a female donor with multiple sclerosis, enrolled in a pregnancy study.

The CDR3 spells CASHPGQGAYEQYF. The CDR3 bases are TGTGCCAGCCATCCGGGACAGGGGGCTTACGAGCAGTACTTC. The chain carries TRBV6-6 and TRBJ2-7, with 12 bases fitting TRBD1. V shed 8 bases, J shed 4 bases, and the junction held 6 bases outside the gene matches. In germline, CDR1 is MNHNY, CDR2 SVGAGI (reference sequence). The CDR3 consists of 14 residues.

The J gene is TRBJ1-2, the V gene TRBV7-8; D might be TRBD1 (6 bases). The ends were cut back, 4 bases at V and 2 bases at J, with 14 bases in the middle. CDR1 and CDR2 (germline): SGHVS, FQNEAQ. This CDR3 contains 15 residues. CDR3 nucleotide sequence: TGTGCCAGCAGCTATAGGGGGGGAAGGAACTATGGCTACACCTTC. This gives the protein CASSYRGGRNYGYTF.

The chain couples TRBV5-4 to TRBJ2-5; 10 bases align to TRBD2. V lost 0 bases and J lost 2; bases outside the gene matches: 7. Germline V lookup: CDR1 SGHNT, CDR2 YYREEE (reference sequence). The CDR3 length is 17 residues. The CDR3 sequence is CASSLVSLAGDQETQYF. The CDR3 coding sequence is TGTGCCAGCAGCTTGGTTAGTCTAGCGGGGGATCAAGAGACCCAGTACTTC.

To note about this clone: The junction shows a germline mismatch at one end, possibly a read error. CDR3 coding DNA: TGTGCCAGCAGCGGGGGCACGGATACGCAGTATTTT. Protein: CASSGGTDTQYF. The V gene is TRBV9, the J gene TRBJ2-3, with D possibly matching TRBD1 (5 bases). Germline V gene data show CDR1 as SGDLS and CDR2 as YYNGEE. The CDR3 is 12 residues long.

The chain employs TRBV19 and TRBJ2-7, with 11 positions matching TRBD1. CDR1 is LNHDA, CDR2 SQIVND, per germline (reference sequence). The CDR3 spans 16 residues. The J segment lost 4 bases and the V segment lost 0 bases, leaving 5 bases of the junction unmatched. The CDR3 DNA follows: TGTGCCAGTAGTATAGATGAGGACAGGGGGCGTTACGAGCAGTACTTC. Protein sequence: CASSIDEDRGRYEQYF. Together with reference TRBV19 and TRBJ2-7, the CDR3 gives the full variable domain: DGGITQSPKYLFRKEGQNVTLSCEQNLNHDAMYWYRQDPGQGLRLIYYSQIVNDFQKGDIAEGYSVSREKKESFPLTVTSAQKNPTAFYLCASSIDEDRGRYEQYFGPGTRLTVT.

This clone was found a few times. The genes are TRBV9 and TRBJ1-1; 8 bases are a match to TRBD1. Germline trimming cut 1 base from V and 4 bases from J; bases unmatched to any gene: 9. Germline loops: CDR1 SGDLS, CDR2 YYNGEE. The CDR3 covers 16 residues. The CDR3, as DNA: TGTGCCAGCAGCGTAACAGGGGGGCAAACGGGCACTGAAGCTTTCTTT. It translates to CASSVTGGQTGTEAFF.

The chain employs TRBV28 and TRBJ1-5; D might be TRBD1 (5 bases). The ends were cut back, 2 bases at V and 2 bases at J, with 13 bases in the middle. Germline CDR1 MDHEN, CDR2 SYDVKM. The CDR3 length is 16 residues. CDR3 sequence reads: CASSLGGISGNQPQHF. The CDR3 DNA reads TGTGCCAGCAGTTTAGGGGGGATATCGGGCAATCAGCCCCAGCATTTT.

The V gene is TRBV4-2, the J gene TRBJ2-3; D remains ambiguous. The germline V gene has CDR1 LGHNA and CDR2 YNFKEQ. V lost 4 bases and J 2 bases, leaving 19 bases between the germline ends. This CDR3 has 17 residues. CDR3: CASSPQQRLEYTDTQYF. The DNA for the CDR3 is TGTGCCAGCAGCCCGCAACAACGCCTCGAATACACAGATACGCAGTATTTT.

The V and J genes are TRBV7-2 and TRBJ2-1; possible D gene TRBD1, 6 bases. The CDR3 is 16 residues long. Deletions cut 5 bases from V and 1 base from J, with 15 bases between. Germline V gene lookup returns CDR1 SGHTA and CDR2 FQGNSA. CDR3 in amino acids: CASSPPGGKSYNEQFF. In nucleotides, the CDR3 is TGTGCCAGCAGCCCACCTGGGGGCAAATCCTACAATGAGCAGTTCTTC.